A selection of T cell receptor beta chains follows, all from one sample in a study of cytomegalovirus exposure and HLA in healthy donors. The method was immunoSEQ multiplex PCR; TCRdb's version includes in-frame clones alone and lacks a portion of them. Found here are 150,000 to 200,000 clones, over 80% of them singletons; the top ten hold 2.3%. Sequencing was carried out using PBMCs. These TCRs come from a male donor in good health and CMV-seronegative. Both conserved end residues are part of each CDR3. The D gene is left open where the match is weak. Rows give clone size only sometimes, using once, few, many, or a class for an expanded clone.

. TRBJ1-4 TRBV6-5 . CASSEKGERLFF TGTGCCAGCAGTGAAAAAGGGGAACGTCTGTTTTTT
TRBD1 TRBJ2-7 TRBV10-3 . CAIREDRAIHEQYF TGTGCCATCAGGGAGGACAGGGCGATCCACGAGCAGTACTTC
. TRBJ2-1 TRBV29-1 . CSVAPLDNEQFF TGCAGCGTCGCGCCCCTTGACAATGAGCAGTTCTTC
. TRBJ1-1 TRBV4-1 few CASSQVERLAYEAFF TGCGCCAGCAGCCAAGTCGAGAGGTTAGCGTATGAAGCTTTCTTT
. TRBJ2-4 TRBV2 . CASSEVGRVGNSQYF TGTGCCAGCAGTGAAGTGGGCAGGGTTGGAAACAGTCAGTACTTC
TRBD1 TRBJ1-1 TRBV2 . CASRRDSPYTEAFF TGTGCCAGCAGGAGGGACAGCCCCTACACTGAAGCTTTCTTT
TRBD1 TRBJ2-1 TRBV7-9 . CASSETGDLSYNEQFF TGTGCCAGCAGCGAGACAGGGGATTTGTCCTACAATGAGCAGTTCTTC
. TRBJ2-6 TRBV5-1 . CASRVRDGANVLTF TGCGCCAGCAGAGTCAGGGATGGGGCCAACGTCCTGACTTTC
. TRBJ2-2 TRBV2 few CASSDTRLTTGELFF TGTGCCAGCAGTGATACGCGGCTGACCACCGGGGAGCTGTTTTTT
TRBD2 TRBJ2-7 TRBV5-1 . CVSSMTSMSSYEQYF TGCGTCAGCAGCATGACTAGCATGTCGAGCTACGAGCAGTACTTC